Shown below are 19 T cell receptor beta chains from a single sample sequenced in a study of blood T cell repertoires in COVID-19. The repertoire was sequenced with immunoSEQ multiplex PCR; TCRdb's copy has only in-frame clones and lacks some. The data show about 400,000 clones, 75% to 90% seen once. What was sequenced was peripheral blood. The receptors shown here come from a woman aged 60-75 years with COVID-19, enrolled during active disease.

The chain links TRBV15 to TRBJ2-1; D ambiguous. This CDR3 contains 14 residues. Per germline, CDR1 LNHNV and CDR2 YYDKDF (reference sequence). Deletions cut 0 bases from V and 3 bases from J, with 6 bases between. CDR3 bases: TGTGCCACCAGCAGAGATCGGTACTACAATGAGCAGTTCTTC. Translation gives CATSRDRYYNEQFF.

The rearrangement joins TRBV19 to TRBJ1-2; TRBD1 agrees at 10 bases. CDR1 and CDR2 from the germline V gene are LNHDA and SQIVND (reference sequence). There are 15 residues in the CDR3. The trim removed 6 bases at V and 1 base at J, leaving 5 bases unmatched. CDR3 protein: CASRPGQGLNYGYTF. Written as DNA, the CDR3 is TGTGCCAGTAGACCGGGACAGGGGCTTAACTATGGCTACACCTTC.

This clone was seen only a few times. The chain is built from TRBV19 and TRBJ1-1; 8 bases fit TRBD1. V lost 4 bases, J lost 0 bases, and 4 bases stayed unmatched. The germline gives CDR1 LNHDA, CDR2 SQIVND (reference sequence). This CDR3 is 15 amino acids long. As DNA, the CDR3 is TGTGCCAGTAGTAGCCACAGGGGGTTGAACACTGAAGCTTTCTTT. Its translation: CASSSHRGLNTEAFF.

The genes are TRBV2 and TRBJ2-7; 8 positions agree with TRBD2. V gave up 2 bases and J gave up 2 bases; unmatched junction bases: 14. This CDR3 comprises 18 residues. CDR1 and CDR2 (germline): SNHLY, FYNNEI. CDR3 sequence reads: CASSERGGQEYGTYEQYF. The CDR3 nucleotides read TGTGCCAGCAGTGAACGCGGGGGGCAGGAATACGGGACCTACGAGCAGTACTTC.

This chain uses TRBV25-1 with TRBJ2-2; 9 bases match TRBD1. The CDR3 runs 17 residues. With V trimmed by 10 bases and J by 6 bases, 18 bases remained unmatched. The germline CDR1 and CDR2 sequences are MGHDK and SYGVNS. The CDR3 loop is CATLGQGTIQGAGELFF. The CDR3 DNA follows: TGTGCCACCCTTGGACAGGGGACAATCCAAGGCGCCGGGGAGCTGTTTTTT.

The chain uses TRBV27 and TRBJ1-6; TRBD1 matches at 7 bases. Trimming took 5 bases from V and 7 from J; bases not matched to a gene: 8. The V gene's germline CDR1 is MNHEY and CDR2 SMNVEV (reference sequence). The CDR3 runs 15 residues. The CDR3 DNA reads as TGTGCCAGCAGTCCGTCGACAGGGCCAAATTCACCCCTCCACTTT. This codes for CASSPSTGPNSPLHF.

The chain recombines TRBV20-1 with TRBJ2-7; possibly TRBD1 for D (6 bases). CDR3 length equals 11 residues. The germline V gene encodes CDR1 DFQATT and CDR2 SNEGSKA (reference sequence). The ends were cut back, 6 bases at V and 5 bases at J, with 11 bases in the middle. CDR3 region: CSANRVHEQYF. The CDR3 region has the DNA TGCAGTGCCAACAGGGTCCACGAGCAGTACTTC.

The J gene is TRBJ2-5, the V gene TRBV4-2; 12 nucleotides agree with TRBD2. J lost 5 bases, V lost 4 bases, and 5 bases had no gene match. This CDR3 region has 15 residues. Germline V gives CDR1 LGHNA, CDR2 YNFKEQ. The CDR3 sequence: CASSLRLAGVETQYF. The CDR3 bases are TGTGCCAGCAGCCTAAGACTAGCGGGGGTGGAGACCCAGTACTTC.

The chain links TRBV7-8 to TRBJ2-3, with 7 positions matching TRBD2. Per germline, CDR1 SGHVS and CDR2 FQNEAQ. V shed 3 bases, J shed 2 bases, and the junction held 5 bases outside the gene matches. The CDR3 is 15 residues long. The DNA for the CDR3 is TGTGCCAGCAGCTTCCGGACTAGGTACACAGATACGCAGTATTTT. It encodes CASSFRTRYTDTQYF.

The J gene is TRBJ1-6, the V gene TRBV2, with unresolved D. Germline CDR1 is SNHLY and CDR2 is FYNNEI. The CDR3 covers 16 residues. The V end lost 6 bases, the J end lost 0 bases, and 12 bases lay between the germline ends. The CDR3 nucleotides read TGTGCCAGCAGCGTCGGAGCGGACTCCTATAATTCACCCCTCCACTTT. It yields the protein CASSVGADSYNSPLHF.

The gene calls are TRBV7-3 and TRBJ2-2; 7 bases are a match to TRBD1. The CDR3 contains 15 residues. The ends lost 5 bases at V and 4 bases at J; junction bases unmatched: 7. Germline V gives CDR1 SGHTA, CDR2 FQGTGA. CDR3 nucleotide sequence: TGTGCCAGCAGCCCCGGAACAGGGGTCACCGGGGAGCTGTTTTTT. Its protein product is CASSPGTGVTGELFF.

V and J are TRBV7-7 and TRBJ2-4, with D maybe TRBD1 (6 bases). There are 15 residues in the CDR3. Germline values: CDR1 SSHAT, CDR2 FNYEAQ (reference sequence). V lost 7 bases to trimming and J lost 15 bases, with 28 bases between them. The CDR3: CASKQGRRPRCLRYF. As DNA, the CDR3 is TGTGCCAGCAAGCAGGGGAGACGACCCAGATGTTTACGGTACTTC.

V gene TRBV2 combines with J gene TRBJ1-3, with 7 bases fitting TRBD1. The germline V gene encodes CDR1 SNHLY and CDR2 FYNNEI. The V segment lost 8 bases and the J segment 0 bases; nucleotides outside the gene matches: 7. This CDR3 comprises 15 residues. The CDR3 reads CASARQGNSGNTIYF. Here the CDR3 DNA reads TGTGCCAGCGCCCGACAGGGAAACTCTGGAAACACCATATATTTT. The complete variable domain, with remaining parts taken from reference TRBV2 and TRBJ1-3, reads EPEVTQTPSHQVTQMGQEVILRCVPISNHLYFYWYRQILGQKVEFLVSFYNNEISEKSEIFDDQFSVERPDGSNFTLKIRSTKLEDSAMYFCASARQGNSGNTIYFGEGSWLTVV.

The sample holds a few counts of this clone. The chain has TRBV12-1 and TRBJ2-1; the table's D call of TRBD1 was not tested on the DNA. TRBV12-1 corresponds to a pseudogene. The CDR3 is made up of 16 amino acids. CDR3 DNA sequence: TGTGCCAGCAGGCATTACAGGGTAAACTCCTACAATGAGCAGTTCTTC. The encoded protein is CASRHYRVNSYNEQFF.

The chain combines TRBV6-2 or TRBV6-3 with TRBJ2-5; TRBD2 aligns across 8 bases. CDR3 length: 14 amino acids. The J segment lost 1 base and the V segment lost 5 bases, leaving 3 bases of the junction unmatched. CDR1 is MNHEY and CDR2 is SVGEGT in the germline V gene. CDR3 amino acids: CASSIAGPQETQYF. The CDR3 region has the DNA TGTGCCAGCAGTATAGCGGGGCCCCAAGAGACCCAGTACTTC.

The CDR3 loop reads CASSLRTGYQYF. The CDR3 DNA is TGTGCCAGCAGCCTAAGGACGGGGTATCAGTACTTC. The V and J genes are TRBV3-1 (or the pseudogene TRBV3-2) and TRBJ2-4; tentatively, D is TRBD2 (5 bases). CDR3 length: 12 amino acids. Germline loops: CDR1 LGHDT, CDR2 YNNKEL (reference sequence). The V and J ends lost 4 bases and 12 bases respectively, with 13 bases between them.

The CDR3 coding sequence is TGTGCCAGCAGCCAAGTGTTGGACAGGGTTGGCTACACCTTC. It codes for CASSQVLDRVGYTF. The chain has TRBV4-2 and TRBJ1-2, with TRBD1 matching over 8 bases. Looked up from germline, CDR1 is LGHNA and CDR2 is YNFKEQ. This CDR3 comprises 14 residues. The trim removed 1 base at V and 7 bases at J, leaving 5 bases unmatched.

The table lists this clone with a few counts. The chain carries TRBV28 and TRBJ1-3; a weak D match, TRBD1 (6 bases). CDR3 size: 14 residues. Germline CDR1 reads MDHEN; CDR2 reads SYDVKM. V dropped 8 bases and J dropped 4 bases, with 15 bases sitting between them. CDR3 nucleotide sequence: TGTGCCAGCTGGGGGGGCTCGGGCGGAAACACCATATATTTT. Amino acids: CASWGGSGGNTIYF.

CDR3 bases: TGCGCCAGCAGCAGGGGAGGATTCACAGATACGCAGTATTTT. Translating gives CASSRGGFTDTQYF. The V gene is TRBV5-1, the J gene TRBJ2-3; possibly TRBD2 for D (6 bases). This CDR3 has 14 amino acids. CDR1 SGHRS and CDR2 YFSETQ come from the germline V gene. V dropped 4 bases and J dropped 2 bases, with 11 bases sitting between them.